The source of this T cell receptor beta chain is a study of Ad26.COV2.S vaccination and SARS-CoV-2 variants. This CDR3 spans 16 amino acids. CDR1 is SGHRS, CDR2 YFSETQ, per germline. Unmatched junction bases numbered 5, after V lost 2 bases and J lost 4 bases. Treatment defined: roughly 18 received Ad26.COV2.S at low or high dose, single or two shots; five or six received placebo; per-sample allocation not given. Specimens were obtained on day 63 following the first vaccine or placebo injection. Study conclusions and caveats: It was reported that spike-specific CD8+ and CD4+ T cell responses were substantially broad after vaccination.

Method: immunoSEQ multiplex PCR; TCRdb's copy keeps in-frame clones and lacks some. The table includes some 300,000 clones, just under 85% detected once. Notes on this clone: No antigen is known for it.

The starting material was peripheral blood, obtained in a trial of Ad26.COV2.S vaccine versus placebo. The chain has TRBV5-1 and TRBJ2-1; 11 nucleotides match TRBD2. The TCR was taken from a person aged 18-60 years who received the Ad26.COV2.S COVID-19 vaccine or a placebo. This CDR3 is CASSFPSGGQYNEQFF. As DNA, the CDR3 is TGCGCCAGCAGCTTCCCTAGCGGGGGGCAATACAATGAGCAGTTCTTC. Based on the CDR3 plus reference TRBV5-1 and TRBJ2-1, the full variable domain is KAGVTQTPRYLIKTRGQQVTLSCSPISGHRSVSWYQQTPGQGLQFLFEYFSETQRNKGNFPGRFSGRQFSNSRSEMNVSTLELGDSALYLCASSFPSGGQYNEQFFGPGTRLTVL.